This T cell receptor beta chain was obtained from a study of graft-versus-host responses after intestinal transplantation. Overall study: All of the recipients had induction that used anti-thymocyte globulin, then tacrolimus and steroids for three to four years.

Study-level points and caveats: GvH clones turned up in recipient marrow; some had shown up first in ileum or blood. High graft-versus-host to host-versus-graft clonal ratios were found in allografts of patients who had graft-donor T cell macrochimerism.

Profiling relied on immunoSEQ multiplex PCR, and the TCRdb table lists in-frame clones only, not all of them. Altogether around 90,000 clones are present, just under 95% being singletons, with the ten largest covering 0.4% to 0.6%. A note on this clone: Antigen: not known.

CDR1 is MRHNA and CDR2 is SNTAGT in the germline V gene. The CDR3 covers 14 residues. The V end was cut by 2 bases, the J end by 1 base, with 8 bases between. The chain is built from TRBV6-4 and TRBJ1-1; tentative D call: TRBD1 (6 bases). The source material was unstimulated CD8+ T cells sorted from spleen or lymph node cells, sampled before intestinal transplant. This sequence was found in a human donor who received an intestinal transplant. The CDR3 bases are TGTGCCAGCAGTGACACAGGGAAGAACACTGAAGCTTTCTTT. Protein product: CASSDTGKNTEAFF.